The table lists the clone carrying this T cell receptor beta chain with a count of one. The entry originates in a study of blood T cell repertoires in COVID-19. CDR3 length equals 15 residues. Losses at the gene ends were 4 bases for V and 3 bases for J; bases not matched to a gene: 4. Germline values: CDR1 SGHTS, CDR2 YDEGEE. Original processing notes: Estimated nucleated cell counts came from reference gene primer amplification. The method was immunoSEQ multiplex PCR; TCRdb's version includes in-frame clones alone and lacks a portion of them. V and J calls plus clone size are reproduced from that table; the DNA served to infer D and trimming. The sample has around 250,000 clones, about nine tenths seen once; the top ten hold around 16%.

The source of this sequence is a man aged 18 to 29 who had recovered from COVID-19. The sample was PBMCs or T cells enriched from blood (not recorded which). The rearrangement joins TRBV5-8 to TRBJ1-1; 12 positions agree with TRBD1. The CDR3 region has the DNA TGTGCCAGCAGCCTCGGGACAGGGGGCCACACTGAAGCTTTCTTT. Residues: CASSLGTGGHTEAFF.